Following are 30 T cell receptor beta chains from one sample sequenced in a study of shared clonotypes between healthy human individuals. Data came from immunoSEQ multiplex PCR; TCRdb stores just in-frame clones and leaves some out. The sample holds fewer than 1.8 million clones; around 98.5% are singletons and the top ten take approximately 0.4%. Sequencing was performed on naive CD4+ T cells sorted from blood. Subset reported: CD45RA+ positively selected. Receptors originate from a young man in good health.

CDR3 protein: CASSFKMYTGELFF. In DNA, the CDR3 is TGCGCCAGCAGCTTTAAGATGTACACCGGGGAGCTGTTTTTT. The gene calls are TRBV5-1 and TRBJ2-2; no reliable D call. CDR3 length: 14 residues. Germline V gives CDR1 SGHRS, CDR2 YFSETQ. V lost 2 bases, J lost 3 bases, and 8 bases lay in between.

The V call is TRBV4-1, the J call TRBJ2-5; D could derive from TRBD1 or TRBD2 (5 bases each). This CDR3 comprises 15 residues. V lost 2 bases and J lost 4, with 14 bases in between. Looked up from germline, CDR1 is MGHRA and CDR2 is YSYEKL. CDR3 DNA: TGCGCCAGCAGCCAACGCCGGGACGGATTAGAGACCCAGTACTTC. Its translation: CASSQRRDGLETQYF.

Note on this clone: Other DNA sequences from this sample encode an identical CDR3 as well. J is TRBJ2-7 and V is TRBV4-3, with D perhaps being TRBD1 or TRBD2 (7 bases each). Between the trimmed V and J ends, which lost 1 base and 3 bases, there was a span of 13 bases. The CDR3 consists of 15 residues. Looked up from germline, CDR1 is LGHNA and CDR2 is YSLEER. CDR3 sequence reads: CASSQGGGGSYEQYF. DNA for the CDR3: TGCGCCAGCAGCCAAGGAGGGGGCGGGAGCTACGAGCAGTACTTC.

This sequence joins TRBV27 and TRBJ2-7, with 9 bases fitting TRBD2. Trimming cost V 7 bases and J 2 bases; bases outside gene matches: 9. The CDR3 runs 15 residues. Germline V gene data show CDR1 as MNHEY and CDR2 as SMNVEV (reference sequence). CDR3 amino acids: CASKVVAGGPYEQYF. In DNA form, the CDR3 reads TGTGCCAGCAAAGTGGTCGCGGGAGGGCCCTACGAGCAGTACTTC.

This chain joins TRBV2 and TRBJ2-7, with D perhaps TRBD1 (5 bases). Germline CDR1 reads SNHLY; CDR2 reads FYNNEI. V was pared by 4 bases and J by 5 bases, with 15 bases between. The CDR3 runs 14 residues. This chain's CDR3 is CASSVRTLGNEQYF. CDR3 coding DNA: TGTGCCAGCAGTGTCCGGACACTTGGAAACGAGCAGTACTTC.

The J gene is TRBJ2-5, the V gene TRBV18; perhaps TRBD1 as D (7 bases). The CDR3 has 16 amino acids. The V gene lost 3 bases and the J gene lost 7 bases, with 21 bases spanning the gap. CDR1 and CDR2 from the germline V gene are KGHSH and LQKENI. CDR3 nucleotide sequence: TGTGCCAGCTCACCTCTGGGCCAGGGGGGAATCGCGACCCAGTACTTC. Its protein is CASSPLGQGGIATQYF.

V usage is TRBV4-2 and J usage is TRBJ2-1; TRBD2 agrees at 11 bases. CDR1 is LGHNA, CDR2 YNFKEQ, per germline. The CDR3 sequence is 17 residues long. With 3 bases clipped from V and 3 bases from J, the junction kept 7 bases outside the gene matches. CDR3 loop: CASSHLVAGGGYNEQFF. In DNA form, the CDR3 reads TGTGCCAGCAGCCATCTGGTAGCGGGAGGGGGCTACAATGAGCAGTTCTTC.

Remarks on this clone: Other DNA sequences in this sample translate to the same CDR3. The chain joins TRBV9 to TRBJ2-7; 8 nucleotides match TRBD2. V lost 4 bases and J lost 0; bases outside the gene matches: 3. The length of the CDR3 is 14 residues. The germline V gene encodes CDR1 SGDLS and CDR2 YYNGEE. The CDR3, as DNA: TGTGCCAGCAGCCGCAGCGGGAGCTCCTACGAGCAGTACTTC. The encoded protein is CASSRSGSSYEQYF.

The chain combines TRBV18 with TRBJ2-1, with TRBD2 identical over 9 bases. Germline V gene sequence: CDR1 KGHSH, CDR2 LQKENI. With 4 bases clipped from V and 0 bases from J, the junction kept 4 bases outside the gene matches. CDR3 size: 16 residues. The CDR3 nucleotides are TGTGCCAGCTCACTATATAGCGGGAGCTCCTACAATGAGCAGTTCTTC. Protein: CASSLYSGSSYNEQFF.

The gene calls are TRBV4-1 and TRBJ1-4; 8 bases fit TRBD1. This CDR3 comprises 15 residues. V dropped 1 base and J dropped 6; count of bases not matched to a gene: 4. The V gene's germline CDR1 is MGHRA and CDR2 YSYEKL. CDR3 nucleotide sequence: TGCGCCAGCAGCCAAGTAGCAGGGGGCTATGAAAAACTGTTTTTT. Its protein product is CASSQVAGGYEKLFF.

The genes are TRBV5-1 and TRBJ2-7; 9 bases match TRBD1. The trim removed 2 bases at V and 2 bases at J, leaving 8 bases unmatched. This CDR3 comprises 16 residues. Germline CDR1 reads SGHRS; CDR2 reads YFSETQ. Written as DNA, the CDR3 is TGCGCCAGCAGCTTTTTAAGGACAGGGGACACCTACGAGCAGTACTTC. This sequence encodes CASSFLRTGDTYEQYF.

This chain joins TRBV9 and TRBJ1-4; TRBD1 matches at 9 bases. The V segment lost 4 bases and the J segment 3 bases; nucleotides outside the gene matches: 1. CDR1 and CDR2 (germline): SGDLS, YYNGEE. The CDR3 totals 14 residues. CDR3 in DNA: TGTGCCAGCAGCAGGACAGGGGCTAATGAAAAACTGTTTTTT. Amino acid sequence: CASSRTGANEKLFF.

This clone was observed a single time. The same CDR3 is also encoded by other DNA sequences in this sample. CDR3 loop: CASSPRLASYNEQFF. The DNA of the CDR3 is TGTGCCAGCAGCCCCCGACTAGCCTCCTACAATGAGCAGTTCTTC. The chain recombines TRBV11-2 with TRBJ2-1; 7 bases fit TRBD2. This CDR3 is 15 amino acids long. Germline-derived CDR1 and CDR2 are SGHAT and FQNNGV. V shed 5 bases and J 0 bases; nucleotides not matched to a gene: 4.

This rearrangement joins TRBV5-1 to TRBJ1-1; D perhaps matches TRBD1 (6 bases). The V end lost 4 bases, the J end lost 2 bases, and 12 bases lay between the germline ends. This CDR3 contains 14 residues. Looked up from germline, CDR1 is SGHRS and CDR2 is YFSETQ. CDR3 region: CASSMNRVNTEAFF. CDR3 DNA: TGCGCCAGCAGCATGAACAGGGTAAACACTGAAGCTTTCTTT.

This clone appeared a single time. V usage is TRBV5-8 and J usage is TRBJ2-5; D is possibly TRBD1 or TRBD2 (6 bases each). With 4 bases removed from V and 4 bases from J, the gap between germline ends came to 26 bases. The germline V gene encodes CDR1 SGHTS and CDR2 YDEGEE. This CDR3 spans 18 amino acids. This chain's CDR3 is CASSTQRLGGIGPETQYF. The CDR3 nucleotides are TGTGCCAGCAGCACCCAACGGTTAGGGGGGATTGGTCCAGAGACCCAGTACTTC.

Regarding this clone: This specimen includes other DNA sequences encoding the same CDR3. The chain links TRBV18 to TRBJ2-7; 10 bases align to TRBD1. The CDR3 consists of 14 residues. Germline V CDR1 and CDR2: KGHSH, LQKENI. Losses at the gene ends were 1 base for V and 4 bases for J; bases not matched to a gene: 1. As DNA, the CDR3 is TGTGCCAGCTCACCACGACAGGGGGCATACGAGCAGTACTTC. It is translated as CASSPRQGAYEQYF.

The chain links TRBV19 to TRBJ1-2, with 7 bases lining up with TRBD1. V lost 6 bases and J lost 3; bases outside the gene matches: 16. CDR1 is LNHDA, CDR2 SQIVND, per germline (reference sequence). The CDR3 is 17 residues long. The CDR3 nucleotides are TGTGCCAGTAGCCAGAATCCTTCAGGGGGAACCTACTATGGCTACACCTTC. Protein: CASSQNPSGGTYYGYTF.

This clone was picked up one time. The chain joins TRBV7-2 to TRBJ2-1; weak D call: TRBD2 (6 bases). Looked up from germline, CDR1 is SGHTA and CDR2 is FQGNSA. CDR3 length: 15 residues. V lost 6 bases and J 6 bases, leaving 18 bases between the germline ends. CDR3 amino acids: CASRNPDYPFNEQFF. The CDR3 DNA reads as TGTGCCAGCAGGAATCCGGACTATCCCTTCAATGAGCAGTTCTTC.

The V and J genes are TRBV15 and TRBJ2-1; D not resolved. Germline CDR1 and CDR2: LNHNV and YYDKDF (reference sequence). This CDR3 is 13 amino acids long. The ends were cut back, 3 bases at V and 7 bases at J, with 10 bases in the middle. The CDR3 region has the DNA TGTGCCACCAGCAGTCCCACCAGGAATGAGCAGTTCTTC. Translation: CATSSPTRNEQFF.

The CDR3 DNA is TGCGCCAGCAGCTATACAGGGGCTGGAAACACCATATATTTT. Protein product: CASSYTGAGNTIYF. This chain uses TRBV5-1 with TRBJ1-3; TRBD1 aligns across 7 bases. There are 14 residues in the CDR3. CDR1 SGHRS and CDR2 YFSETQ come from the germline V gene. Losses at the gene ends were 3 bases for V and 2 bases for J; bases not matched to a gene: 2.

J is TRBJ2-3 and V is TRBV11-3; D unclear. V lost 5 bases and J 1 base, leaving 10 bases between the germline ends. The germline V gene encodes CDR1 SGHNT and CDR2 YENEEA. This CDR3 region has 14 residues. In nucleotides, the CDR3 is TGTGCCAGCAGCCGTAGAAGGGGCACAGATACGCAGTATTTT. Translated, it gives CASSRRRGTDTQYF. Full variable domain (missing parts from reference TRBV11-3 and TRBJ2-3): EAGVVQSPRYKIIEKKQPVAFWCNPISGHNTLYWYLQNLGQGPELLIRYENEEAVDDSQLPKDRFSAERLKGVDSTLKIQPAELGDSAVYLCASSRRRGTDTQYFGPGTRLTVL.

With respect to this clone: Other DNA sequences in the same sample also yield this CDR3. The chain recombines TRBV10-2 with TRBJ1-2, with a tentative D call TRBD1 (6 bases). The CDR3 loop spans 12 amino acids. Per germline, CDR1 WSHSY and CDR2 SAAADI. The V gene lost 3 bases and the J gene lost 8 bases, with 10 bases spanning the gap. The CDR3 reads CASSDRGYGYTF. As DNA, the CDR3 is TGCGCCAGCAGTGACAGGGGTTACGGCTACACCTTC.

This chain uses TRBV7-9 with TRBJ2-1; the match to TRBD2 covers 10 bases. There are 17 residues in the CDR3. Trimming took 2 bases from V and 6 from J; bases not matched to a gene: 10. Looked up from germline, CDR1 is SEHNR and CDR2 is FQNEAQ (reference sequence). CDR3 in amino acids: CASSLIAGGHAGNEQFF. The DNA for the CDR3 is TGTGCCAGCAGCTTAATAGCGGGGGGCCATGCGGGCAATGAGCAGTTCTTC. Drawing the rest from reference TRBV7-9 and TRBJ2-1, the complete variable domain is DTGVSQNPRHKITKRGQNVTFRCDPISEHNRLYWYRQTLGQGPEFLTYFQNEAQLEKSRLLSDRFSAERPKGSFSTLEIQRTEQGDSAMYLCASSLIAGGHAGNEQFFGPGTRLTVL.

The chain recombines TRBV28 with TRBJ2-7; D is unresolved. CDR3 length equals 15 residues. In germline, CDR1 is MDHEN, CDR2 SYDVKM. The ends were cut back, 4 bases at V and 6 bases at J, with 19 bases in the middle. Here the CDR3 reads CASSSPPRNRSEQYF. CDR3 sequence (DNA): TGTGCCAGCAGTTCTCCTCCCCGAAATAGATCCGAGCAGTACTTC.

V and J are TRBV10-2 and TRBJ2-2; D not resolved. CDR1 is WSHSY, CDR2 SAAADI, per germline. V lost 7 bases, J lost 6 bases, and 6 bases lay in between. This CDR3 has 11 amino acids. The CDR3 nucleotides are TGCGCCAGCACAGTCGCCGGGGAGCTGTTTTTT. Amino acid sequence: CASTVAGELFF.

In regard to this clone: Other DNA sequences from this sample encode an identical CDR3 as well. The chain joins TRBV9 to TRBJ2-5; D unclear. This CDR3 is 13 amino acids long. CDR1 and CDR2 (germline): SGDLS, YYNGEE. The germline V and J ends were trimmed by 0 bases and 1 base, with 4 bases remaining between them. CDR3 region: CASSVVPQETQYF. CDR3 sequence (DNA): TGTGCCAGCAGCGTAGTGCCCCAAGAGACCCAGTACTTC.

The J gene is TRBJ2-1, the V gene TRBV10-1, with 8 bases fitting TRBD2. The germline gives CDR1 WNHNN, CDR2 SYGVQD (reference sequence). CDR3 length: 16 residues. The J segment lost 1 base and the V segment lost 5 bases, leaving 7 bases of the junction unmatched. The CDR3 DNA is TGCGCCAGCAGTTATTCAGCGGGAGCGTCCTACAATGAGCAGTTCTTC. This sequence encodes CASSYSAGASYNEQFF.

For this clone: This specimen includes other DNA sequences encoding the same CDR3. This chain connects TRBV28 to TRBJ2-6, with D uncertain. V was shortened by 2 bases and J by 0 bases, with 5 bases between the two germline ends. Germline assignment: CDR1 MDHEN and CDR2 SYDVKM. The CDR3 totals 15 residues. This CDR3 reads CASSLIGSGANVLTF. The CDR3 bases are TGTGCCAGCAGTTTAATCGGCTCTGGGGCCAACGTCCTGACTTTC.

The CDR3 spells CAISGPQGGEQYF. The CDR3 region has the DNA TGTGCCATCAGTGGTCCACAGGGCGGCGAGCAGTACTTC. The chain combines TRBV10-3 with TRBJ2-7, with D possibly being TRBD1 (6 bases). This CDR3 contains 13 residues. Germline CDR1 ENHRY, CDR2 SYGVKD. The V end lost 4 bases, the J end lost 6 bases, and 13 bases lay between the germline ends.

CDR3 amino acids: CASSWLATTGGYTGELFF. CDR3 coding DNA: TGCGCCAGCAGCTGGCTAGCGACGACAGGGGGGTACACCGGGGAGCTGTTTTTT. This chain connects TRBV5-1 to TRBJ2-2; 9 nucleotides align to TRBD1. V lost 3 bases to trimming and J lost 3 bases; unmatched junction nucleotides: 12. In germline, CDR1 is SGHRS, CDR2 YFSETQ. The CDR3 totals 18 residues.